The clone carrying this TCR beta chain was found many times. The missing CDR3 end, 3 residues past where the read stops, is filled in from the germline J gene. V was clipped by 2 bases and J by 4 bases, with 8 bases between them. Germline V gives CDR1 SGHRS, CDR2 YFSETQ. The CDR3 contains 13 residues. The data derive from a study of T cell clonality in common variable immunodeficiency. Measured with immunoSEQ multiplex PCR; TCRdb has only the in-frame clones, and not every one. The sample yields tens of thousands of clones, without any singletons. The chain has TRBV5-1 and TRBJ2-3; D call uncertain. The sequencing sample was made of peripheral blood mononuclear cells. The clonotype was recovered from a person aged 18 to 70 in good health. This CDR3 is CASSLGGPDTQYF. The sequenced part of the CDR3 DNA is TGCGCCAGCAGCTTAGGTGGCCCAGATACG. Drawing the rest from reference TRBV5-1 and TRBJ2-3, the complete variable domain is KAGVTQTPRYLIKTRGQQVTLSCSPISGHRSVSWYQQTPGQGLQFLFEYFSETQRNKGNFPGRFSGRQFSNSRSEMNVSTLELGDSALYLCASSLGGPDTQYFGPGTRLTVL.